This T cell receptor beta chain was captured in a study of T cell changes during pregnancy in multiple sclerosis. Profiled with immunoSEQ multiplex PCR; TCRdb holds only in-frame clones, not every one. The sample shows 95,000 to 150,000 clones, 80% to 95% of them seen only once. Germline assignment: CDR1 SGHVS and CDR2 FQNEAQ. The CDR3 length is 14 residues. V lost 7 bases, J lost 6 bases, and 16 bases lay in between. J is TRBJ1-3 and V is TRBV7-8; perhaps TRBD1 as D (6 bases). Specimen: peripheral blood, collected before pregnancy. The sequence came from a female donor with multiple sclerosis, enrolled in a pregnancy study. The CDR3 bases are TGTGCCAGCACCTCAGGGGAACAGGCAAACACCATATATTTT. Translation: CASTSGEQANTIYF.